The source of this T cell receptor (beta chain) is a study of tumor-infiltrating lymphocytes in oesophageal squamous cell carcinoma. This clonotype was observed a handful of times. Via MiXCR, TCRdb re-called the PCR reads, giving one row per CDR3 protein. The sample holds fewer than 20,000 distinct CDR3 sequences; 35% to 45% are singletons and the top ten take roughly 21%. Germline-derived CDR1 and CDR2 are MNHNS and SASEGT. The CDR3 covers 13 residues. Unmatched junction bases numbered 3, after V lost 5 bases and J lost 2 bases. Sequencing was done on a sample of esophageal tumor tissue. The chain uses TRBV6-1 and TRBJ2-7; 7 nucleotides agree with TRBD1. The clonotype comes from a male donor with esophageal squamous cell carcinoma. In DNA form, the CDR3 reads TGTGCCAGCAGTCTCGGGACAGCCTACGAGCAGTACTTC. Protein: CASSLGTAYEQYF.